Listed here are 7 T cell receptor beta chains from one sample, sequenced in a study of blood T cells in healthy people across ages (dated by TCRdb to 2014 to 2015). Receptors were amplified or captured by 5' RACE. A second about 7 to 12 cycle PCR used a sample-barcoded 5' primer and a J-beta primer mix. TCRdb passed the public sequencing reads through fastp at Q25 and MiXCR, retaining productive beta sequences. CDR3 protein sequences are deduplicated, and each keeps its most common genes and DNA. Present in this sample are approximately 1,700,000 distinct CDR3 sequences, approximately 40% of which were seen just once. The ten largest clonotypes hold roughly 24% of the sample. The specimen sequenced was blood. The origin of the receptors is a human donor in good health.

This clonotype was recorded a few times. This chain joins TRBV27 and TRBJ2-7; D possibly corresponds to TRBD1 (5 bases). Germline assignment: CDR1 MNHEY and CDR2 SMNVEV (reference sequence). This CDR3 spans 15 amino acids. V was shortened by 2 bases and J by 0 bases, with 11 bases between the two germline ends. This CDR3 reads CASSLRGISSYEQYF. DNA for the CDR3: TGTGCCAGCAGTTTAAGGGGCATTAGCTCCTACGAGCAGTACTTC.

About this clonotype: The junction shows a germline mismatch at one end, possibly a read error. The chain couples TRBV9 to TRBJ1-2, with D perhaps TRBD1 (6 bases). The germline CDR1 and CDR2 sequences are SGDLS and YYNGEE. CDR3 length: 14 amino acids. The CDR3 spells CTSSVAEWGHRYTF. CDR3 DNA sequence: TGTACCAGCAGCGTAGCTGAGTGGGGGCATCGCTACACCTTC.

The CDR3 here is CSAKGVHRGFYQETQYF. CDR3 bases: TGCAGTGCTAAGGGGGTCCATCGGGGGTTTTACCAAGAGACCCAGTACTTC. This sequence joins TRBV20-1 and TRBJ2-5; D may be TRBD1 or TRBD2 (6 bases each). The germline V gene has CDR1 DFQATT and CDR2 SNEGSKA (reference sequence). CDR3 length: 17 amino acids. V was shortened by 4 bases and J by 0 bases, with 21 bases between the two germline ends.

The chain recombines TRBV6-6 with TRBJ1-4, with 10 bases matching TRBD1. The CDR3 spans 16 residues. V shed 4 bases, J shed 6 bases, and the junction held 8 bases outside the gene matches. CDR1 MNHNY and CDR2 SVGAGI come from the germline V gene (reference sequence). The CDR3 spells CASSFSGGTGDEKLFF. In nucleotides, the CDR3 is TGTGCCAGCAGTTTCTCAGGGGGGACAGGGGATGAAAAACTGTTTTTT.

A remark on this clonotype: Germline and junction disagree at one end, which may indicate a read error. The V call is TRBV12-3 or TRBV12-4, the J call TRBJ1-2; D remains unclear. This CDR3 is 17 amino acids long. CDR3 region: CVSSLGWAETTVYGYTF. CDR3 nucleotides: TGTGTCAGCAGTTTAGGATGGGCGGAGACGACGGTCTATGGCTACACCTTC.

The chain recombines TRBV20-1 with TRBJ2-3, with 9 bases lining up with TRBD1. Germline V gene sequence: CDR1 DFQATT, CDR2 SNEGSKA (reference sequence). J lost 3 bases, V lost 4 bases, and 8 bases had no gene match. This CDR3 has 15 residues. The CDR3 coding sequence is TGCAGTGCTAAAAAAACGGGACAGGGTACAGATACGCAGTATTTT. Protein product: CSAKKTGQGTDTQYF.

The genes are TRBV29-1 and TRBJ2-3, with a tentative D call TRBD1 (5 bases). This CDR3 region has 14 residues. The V and J ends lost 5 bases and 1 base respectively, with 13 bases between them. Per germline, CDR1 SQVTM and CDR2 ANQGSEA. The CDR3: CSVQKDSRTDTQYF. CDR3 DNA: TGCAGCGTTCAGAAAGACAGTCGCACAGATACGCAGTATTTT.